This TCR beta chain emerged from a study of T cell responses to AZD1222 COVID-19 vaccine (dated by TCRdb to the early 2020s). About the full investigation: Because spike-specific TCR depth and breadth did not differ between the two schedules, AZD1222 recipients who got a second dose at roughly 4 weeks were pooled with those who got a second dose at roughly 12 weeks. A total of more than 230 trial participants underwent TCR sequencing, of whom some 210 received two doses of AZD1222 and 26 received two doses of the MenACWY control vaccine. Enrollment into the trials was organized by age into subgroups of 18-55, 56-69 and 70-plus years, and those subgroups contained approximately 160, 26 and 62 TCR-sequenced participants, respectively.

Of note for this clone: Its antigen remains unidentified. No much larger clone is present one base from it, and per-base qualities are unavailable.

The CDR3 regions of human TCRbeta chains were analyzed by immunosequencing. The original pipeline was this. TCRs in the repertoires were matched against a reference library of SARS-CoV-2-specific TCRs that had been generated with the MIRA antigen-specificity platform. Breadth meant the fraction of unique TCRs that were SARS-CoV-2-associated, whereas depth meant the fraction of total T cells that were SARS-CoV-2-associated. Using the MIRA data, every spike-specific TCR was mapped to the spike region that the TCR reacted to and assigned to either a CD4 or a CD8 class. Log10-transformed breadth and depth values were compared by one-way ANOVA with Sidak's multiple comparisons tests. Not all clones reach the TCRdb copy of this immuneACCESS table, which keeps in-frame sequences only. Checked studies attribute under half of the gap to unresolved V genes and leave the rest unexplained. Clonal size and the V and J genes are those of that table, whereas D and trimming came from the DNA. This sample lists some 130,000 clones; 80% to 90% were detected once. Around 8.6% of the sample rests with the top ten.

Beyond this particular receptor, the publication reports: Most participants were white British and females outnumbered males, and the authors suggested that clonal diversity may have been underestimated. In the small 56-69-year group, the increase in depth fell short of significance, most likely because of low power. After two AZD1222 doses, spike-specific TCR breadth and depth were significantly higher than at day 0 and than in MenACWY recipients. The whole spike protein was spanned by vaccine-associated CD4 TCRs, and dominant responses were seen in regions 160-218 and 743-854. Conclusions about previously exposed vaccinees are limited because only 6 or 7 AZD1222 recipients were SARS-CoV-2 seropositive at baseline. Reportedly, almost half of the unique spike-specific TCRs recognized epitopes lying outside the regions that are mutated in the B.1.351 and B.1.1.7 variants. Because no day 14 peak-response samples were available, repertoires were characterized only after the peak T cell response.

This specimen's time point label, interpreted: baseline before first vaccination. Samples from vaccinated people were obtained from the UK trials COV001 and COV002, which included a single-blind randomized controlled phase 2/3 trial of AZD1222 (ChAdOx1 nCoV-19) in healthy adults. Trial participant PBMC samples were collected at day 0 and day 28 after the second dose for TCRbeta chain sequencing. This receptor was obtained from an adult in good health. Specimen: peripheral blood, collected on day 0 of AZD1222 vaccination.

The DNA reads TGTGCCAGCAGCCCCGTAGGGAATCAGCCCCAGCATTTT. Its amino acids are CASSPVGNQPQHF. This sequence uses TRBV11-2 and TRBJ1-5; no confident D gene assignment can be made. Cut back by 5 bases and 4 bases, the V and J ends lie 9 bases apart. The CDR3 holds 13 amino acids from the cysteine to the phenylalanine. Just the 39-base CDR3 DNA is kept, in frame starting at base 1. The germline V gene specifies SGHAT as CDR1 and FQNNGV as CDR2. With all but the CDR3 taken from the reference TRBV11-2 and TRBJ1-5 genes, the full variable domain is: EAGVAQSPRYKIIEKRQSVAFWCNPISGHATLYWYQQILGQGPKLLIQFQNNGVVDDSQLPKDRFSAERLKGVDSTLKIQPAKLEDSAVYLCASSPVGNQPQHFGDGTRLSIL.